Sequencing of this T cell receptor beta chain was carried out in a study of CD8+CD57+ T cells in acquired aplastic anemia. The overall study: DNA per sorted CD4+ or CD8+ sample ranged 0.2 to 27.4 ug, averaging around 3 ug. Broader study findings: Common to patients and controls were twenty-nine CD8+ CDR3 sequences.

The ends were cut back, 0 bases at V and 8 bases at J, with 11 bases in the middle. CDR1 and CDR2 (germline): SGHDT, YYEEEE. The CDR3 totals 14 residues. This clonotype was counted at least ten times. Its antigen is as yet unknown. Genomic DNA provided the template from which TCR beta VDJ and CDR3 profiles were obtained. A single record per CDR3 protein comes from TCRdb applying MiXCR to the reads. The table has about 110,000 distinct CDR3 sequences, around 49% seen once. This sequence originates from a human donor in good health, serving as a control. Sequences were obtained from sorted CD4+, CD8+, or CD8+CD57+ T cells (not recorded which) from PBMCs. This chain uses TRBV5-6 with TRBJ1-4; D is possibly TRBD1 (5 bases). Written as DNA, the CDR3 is TGTGCCAGCAGCTTGGCGGACAACCGAGAAAAACTGTTTTTT. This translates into CASSLADNREKLFF. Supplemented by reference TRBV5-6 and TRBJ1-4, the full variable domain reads DAGVTQSPTHLIKTRGQQVTLRCSPKSGHDTVSWYQQALGQGPQFIFQYYEEEERQRGNFPDRFSGHQFPNYSSELNVNALLLGDSALYLCASSLADNREKLFFGSGTQLSVL.